This paragraph covers one TCR beta chain sequence. This clonotype was detected only a few times. Its recognized antigen is unknown. Per-base qualities were not stored, and no clone one base away is much larger. The treatment or condition label, read with the paper, signifies: in vitro stimulation with specific CMV peptide epitopes to enrich CMV-specific T cells. The sample belongs to a study of T cell repertoires in cytomegalovirus infection (dated by TCRdb to about 2019). Broadly, across the study: The peptide stimulations were aimed at well-studied HLA-B-restricted epitopes as well as recently identified HLA-C-restricted CMV epitopes, whose presentation resists viral immunomodulation. Because public TCR beta signatures pointed to carriage of CMV infection together with the matching HLA type, the HLA type of each donor mattered for the analysis. Study-wide findings and limitations: In both this cohort and an independent 352-donor cohort, the cumulative frequency of public TCR beta family members distinguished carriers of CMV infection plus the relevant HLA type. The ex vivo response was dominated by HLA-C-restricted CMV-specific TCR beta clonotypes, which also provided the single most frequent clonotype in two of eight donors.

Counted from cysteine to phenylalanine, this CDR3 has 16 amino acids. CDR3 DNA is the only sequence kept; it has 48 bases, read in frame from the first base. Via the germline V gene, CDR1 is SGHTA and CDR2 FQGNSA. V lost 2 bases and J lost 3 bases; the stretch between them is 13 bases long. TCRdb lists the instrument as Illumina HiSeq 1500. TCRdb reran the public reads through fastp at Q25 and MiXCR, keeping productive beta chains. Rows are unified per CDR3 protein, each entry keeping the most common DNA and genes. The sample yields about 480,000 distinct CDR3 sequences; roughly a third were counted once. Jointly, the top ten make up roughly a sixth of the sample.

The starting material was cultured PBMCs, obtained from culture after CMV antigen stimulation. The receptor was isolated from a human donor in good health (CMV status not recorded). Some clones in this sample may be carry-over from other donors' samples. Here the chain combines TRBV7-2 and TRBJ2-2; no D gene can be assigned with confidence. The bases are TGTGCCAGCAGCTTAATATCGGCCCTCGACACCGGGGAGCTGTTTTTT. Translated, it reads CASSLISALDTGELFF.